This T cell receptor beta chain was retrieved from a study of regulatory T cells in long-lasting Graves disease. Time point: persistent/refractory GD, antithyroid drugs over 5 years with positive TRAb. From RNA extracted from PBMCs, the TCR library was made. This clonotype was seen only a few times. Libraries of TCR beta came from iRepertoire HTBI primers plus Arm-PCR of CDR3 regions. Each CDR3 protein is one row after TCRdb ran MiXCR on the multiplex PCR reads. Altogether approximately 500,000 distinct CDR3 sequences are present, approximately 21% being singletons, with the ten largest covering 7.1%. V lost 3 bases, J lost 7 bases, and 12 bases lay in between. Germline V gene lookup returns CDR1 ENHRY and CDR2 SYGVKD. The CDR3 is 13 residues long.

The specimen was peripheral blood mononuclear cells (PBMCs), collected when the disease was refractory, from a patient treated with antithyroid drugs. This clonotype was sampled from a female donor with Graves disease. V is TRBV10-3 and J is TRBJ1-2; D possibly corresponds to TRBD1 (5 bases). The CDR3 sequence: CAISEEDGTGYTF. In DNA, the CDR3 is TGTGCCATCAGTGAAGAGGACGGGACTGGCTACACCTTC.